The 2 T cell receptor beta chains given below trace back to one sample, sequenced in a study of cytomegalovirus exposure and HLA in healthy donors. PCR involved 60 Vbeta and 13 Jbeta primers. Data came from immunoSEQ multiplex PCR; TCRdb stores just in-frame clones and leaves some out. The top ten hold approximately 5.1% of the sample, which has 100,000 or so clones, roughly 79% seen once. Sequencing input: PBMCs. These receptors were obtained from a male donor in good health and CMV-seronegative.

V and J are TRBV7-8 and TRBJ2-7, with 12 positions matching TRBD2. The junction had 2 bases not matched to a gene; V was cut back by 5 bases and J by 3 bases. The CDR3 has 14 amino acids. The germline V gene has CDR1 SGHVS and CDR2 FQNEAQ. CDR3 in DNA: TGTGCCAGCAGCCCGACTAGCGGGAGCTACGAGCAGTACTTC. As protein: CASSPTSGSYEQYF.

The chain carries TRBV9 and TRBJ1-2; D perhaps matches TRBD1 (5 bases). Looked up from germline, CDR1 is SGDLS and CDR2 is YYNGEE. V lost 4 bases and J lost 8, with 15 bases in between. This CDR3 is 13 amino acids long. As DNA, the CDR3 is TGTGCCAGCAGCTTACACCAGGGCGACGGCTACACCTTC. Its protein is CASSLHQGDGYTF.